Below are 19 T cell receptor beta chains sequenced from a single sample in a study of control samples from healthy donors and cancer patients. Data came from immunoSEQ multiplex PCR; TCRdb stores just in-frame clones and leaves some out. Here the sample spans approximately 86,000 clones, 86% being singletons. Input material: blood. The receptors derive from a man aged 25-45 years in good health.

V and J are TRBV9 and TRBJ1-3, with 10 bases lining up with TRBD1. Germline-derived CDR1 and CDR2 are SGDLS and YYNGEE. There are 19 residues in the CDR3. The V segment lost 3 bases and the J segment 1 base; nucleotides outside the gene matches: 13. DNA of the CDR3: TGTGCCAGCAGCGACGGACCGGGACAGGGGAGTACGTCTGGAAACACCATATATTTT. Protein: CASSDGPGQGSTSGNTIYF. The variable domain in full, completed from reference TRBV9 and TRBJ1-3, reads DSGVTQTPKHLITATGQRVTLRCSPRSGDLSVYWYQQSLDQGLQFLIQYYNGEERAKGNILERFSAQQFPDLHSELNLSSLELGDSALYFCASSDGPGQGSTSGNTIYFGEGSWLTVV.

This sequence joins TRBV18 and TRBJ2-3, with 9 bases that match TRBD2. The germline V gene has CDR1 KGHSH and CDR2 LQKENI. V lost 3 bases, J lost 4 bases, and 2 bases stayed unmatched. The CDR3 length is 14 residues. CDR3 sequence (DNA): TGTGCCAGCTCACCCACTAGCGGGTCAGATACGCAGTATTTT. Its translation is CASSPTSGSDTQYF.

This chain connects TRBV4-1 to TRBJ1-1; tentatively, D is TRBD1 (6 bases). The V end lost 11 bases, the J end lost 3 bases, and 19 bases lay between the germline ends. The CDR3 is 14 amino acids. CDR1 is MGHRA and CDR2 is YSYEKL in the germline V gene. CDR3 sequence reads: CAATEGGRDTEAFF. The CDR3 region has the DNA TGCGCCGCTACCGAGGGGGGCAGGGACACTGAAGCTTTCTTT.

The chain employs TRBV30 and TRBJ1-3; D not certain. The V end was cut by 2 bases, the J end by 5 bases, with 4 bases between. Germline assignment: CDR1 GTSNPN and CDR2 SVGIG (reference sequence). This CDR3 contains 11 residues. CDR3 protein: CAWSLRNTIYF. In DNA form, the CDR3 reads TGTGCCTGGAGTTTAAGAAACACCATATATTTT.

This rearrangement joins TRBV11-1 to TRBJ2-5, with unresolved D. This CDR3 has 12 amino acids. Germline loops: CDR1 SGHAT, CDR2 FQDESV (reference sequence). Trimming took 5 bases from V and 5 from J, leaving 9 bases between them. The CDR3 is CASSPVRETQYF. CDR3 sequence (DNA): TGTGCCAGCAGCCCGGTCAGGGAGACCCAGTACTTC.

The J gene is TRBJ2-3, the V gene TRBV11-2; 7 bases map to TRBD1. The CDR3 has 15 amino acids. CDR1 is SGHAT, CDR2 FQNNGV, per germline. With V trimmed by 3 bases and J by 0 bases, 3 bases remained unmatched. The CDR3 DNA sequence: TGTGCCAGCAGCTTGCGGACAGGAAGCACAGATACGCAGTATTTT. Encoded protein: CASSLRTGSTDTQYF.

The CDR3 coding sequence is TGCAGCGTTGGCCTCCAGCTTGACACCGGGGAGCTGTTTTTT. This gives the protein CSVGLQLDTGELFF. The rearrangement joins TRBV29-1 to TRBJ2-2, with D hard to call. The ends were cut back, 4 bases at V and 3 bases at J, with 12 bases in the middle. Germline CDR1 and CDR2: SQVTM and ANQGSEA. The CDR3 covers 14 residues.

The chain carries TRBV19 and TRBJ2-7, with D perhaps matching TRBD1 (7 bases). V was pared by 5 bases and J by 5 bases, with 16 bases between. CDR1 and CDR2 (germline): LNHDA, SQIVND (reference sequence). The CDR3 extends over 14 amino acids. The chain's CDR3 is CASSEGAGEDEQYF. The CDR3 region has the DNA TGTGCCAGTAGTGAGGGGGCAGGGGAGGACGAGCAGTACTTC. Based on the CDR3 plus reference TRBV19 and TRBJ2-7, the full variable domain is DGGITQSPKYLFRKEGQNVTLSCEQNLNHDAMYWYRQDPGQGLRLIYYSQIVNDFQKGDIAEGYSVSREKKESFPLTVTSAQKNPTAFYLCASSEGAGEDEQYFGPGTRLTVT.

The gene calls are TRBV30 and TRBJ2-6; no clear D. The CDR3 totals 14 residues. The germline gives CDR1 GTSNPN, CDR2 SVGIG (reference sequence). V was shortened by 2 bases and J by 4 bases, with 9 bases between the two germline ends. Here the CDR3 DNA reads TGTGCCTGGAGTTTAGGGTCCGGGGCCAACGTCCTGACTTTC. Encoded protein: CAWSLGSGANVLTF.

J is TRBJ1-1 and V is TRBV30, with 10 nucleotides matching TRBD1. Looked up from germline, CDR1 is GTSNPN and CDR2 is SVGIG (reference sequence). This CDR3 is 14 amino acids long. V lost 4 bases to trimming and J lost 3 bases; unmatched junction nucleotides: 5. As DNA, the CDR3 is TGTGCCTGGAATCCGGGACAGGGGTACACTGAAGCTTTCTTT. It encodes CAWNPGQGYTEAFF.

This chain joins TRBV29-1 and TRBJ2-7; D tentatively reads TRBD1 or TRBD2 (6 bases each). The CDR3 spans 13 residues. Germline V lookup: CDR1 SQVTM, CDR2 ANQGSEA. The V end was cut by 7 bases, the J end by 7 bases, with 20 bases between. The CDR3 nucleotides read TGCAGCGCCGGGGTCAGGGGAGGTTGGGAGCAGTACTTC. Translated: CSAGVRGGWEQYF.

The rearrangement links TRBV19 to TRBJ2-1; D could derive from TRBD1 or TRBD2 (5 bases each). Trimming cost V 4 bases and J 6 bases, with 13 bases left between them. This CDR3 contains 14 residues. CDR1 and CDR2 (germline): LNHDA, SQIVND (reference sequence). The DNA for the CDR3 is TGTGCCAGTAGTAAAGTCACTAGGGGCAATGAGCAGTTCTTC. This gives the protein CASSKVTRGNEQFF.

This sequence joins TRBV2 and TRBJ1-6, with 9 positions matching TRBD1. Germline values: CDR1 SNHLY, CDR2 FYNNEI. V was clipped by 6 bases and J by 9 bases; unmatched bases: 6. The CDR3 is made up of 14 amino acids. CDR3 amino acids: CASSGGQGSSPLHF. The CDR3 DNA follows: TGTGCCAGCAGCGGGGGACAGGGTAGTTCACCCCTCCACTTT.

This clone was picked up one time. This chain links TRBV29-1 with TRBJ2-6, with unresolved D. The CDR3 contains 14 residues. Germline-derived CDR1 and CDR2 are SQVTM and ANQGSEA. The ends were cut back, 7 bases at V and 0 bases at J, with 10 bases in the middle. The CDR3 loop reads CSAVLHSGANVLTF. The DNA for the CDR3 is TGCAGCGCCGTATTGCACTCTGGGGCCAACGTCCTGACTTTC.

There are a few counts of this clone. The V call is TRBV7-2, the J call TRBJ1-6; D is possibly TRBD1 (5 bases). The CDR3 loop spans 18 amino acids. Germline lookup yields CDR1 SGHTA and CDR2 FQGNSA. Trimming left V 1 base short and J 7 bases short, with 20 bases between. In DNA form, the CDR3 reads TGTGCCAGCAGCTTAGTTGTGGGGCAGGTACGAGAAAATTCACCCCTCCACTTT. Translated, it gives CASSLVVGQVRENSPLHF.

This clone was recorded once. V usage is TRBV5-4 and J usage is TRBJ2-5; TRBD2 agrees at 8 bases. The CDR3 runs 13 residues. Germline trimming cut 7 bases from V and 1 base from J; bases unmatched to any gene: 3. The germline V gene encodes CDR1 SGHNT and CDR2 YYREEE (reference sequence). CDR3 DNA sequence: TGTGCCAGCCGACTAGCGCCCCAAGAGACCCAGTACTTC. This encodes CASRLAPQETQYF.

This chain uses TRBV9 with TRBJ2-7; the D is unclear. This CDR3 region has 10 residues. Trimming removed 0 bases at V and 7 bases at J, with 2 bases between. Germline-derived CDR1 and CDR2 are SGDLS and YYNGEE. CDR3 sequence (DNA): TGTGCCAGCAGCGTAGAGGAGCAGTACGTC. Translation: CASSVEEQYV.

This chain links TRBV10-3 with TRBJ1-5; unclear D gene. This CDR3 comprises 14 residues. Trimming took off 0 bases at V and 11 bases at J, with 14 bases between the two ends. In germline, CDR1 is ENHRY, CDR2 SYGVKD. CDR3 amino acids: CAISESGEGGTQHF. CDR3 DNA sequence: TGTGCCATCAGTGAGTCGGGCGAGGGAGGGACCCAGCATTTT.

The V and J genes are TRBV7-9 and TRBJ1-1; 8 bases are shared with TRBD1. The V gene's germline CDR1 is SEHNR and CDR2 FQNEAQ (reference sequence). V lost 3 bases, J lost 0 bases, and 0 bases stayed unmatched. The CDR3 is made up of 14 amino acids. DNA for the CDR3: TGTGCCAGCAGCTTGACAGGGGTGAACACTGAAGCTTTCTTT. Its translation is CASSLTGVNTEAFF.